This T cell receptor (beta chain) was sequenced during a study of control samples from healthy donors and cancer patients. CDR3 length equals 14 residues. The junction had 2 bases not matched to a gene; V was cut back by 8 bases and J by 0 bases. CDR1 SGHTA and CDR2 FQGTGA come from the germline V gene. The data were produced by immunoSEQ multiplex PCR, yet TCRdb's version contains in-frame clones alone and is incomplete. The sample lists about 130,000 clones; around 90% were seen once. The receptor comes from a man younger than 35 in good health. The sample was blood. V usage is TRBV7-3 and J usage is TRBJ2-2; 8 positions match TRBD1. This CDR3 is CASGTGANTGELFF. In nucleotides, the CDR3 is TGTGCCAGCGGGACAGGCGCGAACACCGGGGAGCTGTTTTTT.